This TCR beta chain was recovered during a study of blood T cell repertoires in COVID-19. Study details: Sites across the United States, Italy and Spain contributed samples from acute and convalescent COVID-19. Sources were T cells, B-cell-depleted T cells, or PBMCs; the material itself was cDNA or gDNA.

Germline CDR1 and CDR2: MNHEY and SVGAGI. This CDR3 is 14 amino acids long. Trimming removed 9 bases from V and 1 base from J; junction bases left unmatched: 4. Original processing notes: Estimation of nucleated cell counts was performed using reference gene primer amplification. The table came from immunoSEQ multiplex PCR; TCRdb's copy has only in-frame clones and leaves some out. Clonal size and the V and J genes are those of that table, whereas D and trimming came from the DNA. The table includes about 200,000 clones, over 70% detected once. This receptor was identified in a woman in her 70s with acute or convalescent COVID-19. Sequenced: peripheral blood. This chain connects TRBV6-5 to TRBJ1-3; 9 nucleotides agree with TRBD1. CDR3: CASTGGKSGNTIYF. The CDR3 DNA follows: TGTGCCAGTACAGGGGGCAAGTCTGGAAACACCATATATTTT.